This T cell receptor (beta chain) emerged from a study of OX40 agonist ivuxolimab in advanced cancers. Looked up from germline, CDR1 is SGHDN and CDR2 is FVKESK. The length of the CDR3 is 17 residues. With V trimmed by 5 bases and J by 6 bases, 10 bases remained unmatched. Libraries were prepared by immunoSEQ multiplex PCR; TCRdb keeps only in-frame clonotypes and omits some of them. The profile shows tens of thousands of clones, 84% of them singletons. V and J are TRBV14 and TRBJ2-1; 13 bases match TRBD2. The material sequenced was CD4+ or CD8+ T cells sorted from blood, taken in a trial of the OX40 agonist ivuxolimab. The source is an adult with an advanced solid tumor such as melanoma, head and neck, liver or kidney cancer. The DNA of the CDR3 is TGTGCCAGCAGCGCCCTACTAGCGGGAGGGCCGCGCAATGAGCAGTTCTTC. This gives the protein CASSALLAGGPRNEQFF.